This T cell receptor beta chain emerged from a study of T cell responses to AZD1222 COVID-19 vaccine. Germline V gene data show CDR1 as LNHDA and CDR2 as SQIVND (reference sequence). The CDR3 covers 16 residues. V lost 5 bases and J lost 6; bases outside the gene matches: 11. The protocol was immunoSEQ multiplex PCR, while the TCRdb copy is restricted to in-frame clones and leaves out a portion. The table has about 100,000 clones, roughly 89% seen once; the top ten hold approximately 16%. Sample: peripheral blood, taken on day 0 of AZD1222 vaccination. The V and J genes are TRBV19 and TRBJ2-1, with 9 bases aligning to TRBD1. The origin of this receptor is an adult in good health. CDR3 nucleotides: TGTGCCAGTAGTCTGGTCCTGGGACAGGGTTTCAATGAGCAGTTCTTC. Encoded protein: CASSLVLGQGFNEQFF.